These T cell receptor beta chains were read from a single sample in a study of Ad26.COV2.S vaccination and SARS-CoV-2 variants. This table comes from immunoSEQ multiplex PCR, and its TCRdb copy is limited to in-frame clones, with some not included. The table shows over 250,000 clones, with more than 70% occurring only once. Sequences were derived from peripheral blood, sampled in a trial of Ad26.COV2.S vaccine versus placebo. These receptors originate from a person between 18 and 60 years old who received the Ad26.COV2.S COVID-19 vaccine or a placebo. Each CDR3 is given with its conserved first and last residue. Fields, in order: V gene, J gene, clone size, D gene, CDR3 protein, CDR3 DNA. A D gene is named only where the DNA matches it firmly. Size is omitted from some rows. Given values are once, few, many or a class for expanded clones.

TRBV5-1	TRBJ2-5	NA	NA	CASSVQSETQYF	TGCGCCAGCTCTGTACAGTCAGAGACCCAGTACTTC
TRBV6-2/TRBV6-3	TRBJ1-2	NA	TRBD1	CASSLFPGQGDYGYTF	TGTGCCAGCAGCCTATTCCCGGGACAGGGGGACTATGGCTACACCTTC
TRBV18	TRBJ1-1	NA	NA	CASSLLGGVDTEAFF	TGTGCCAGCTCACTGCTCGGGGGGGTGGATACTGAAGCTTTCTTT
TRBV4-1	TRBJ2-7	NA	TRBD1	CASSQGTGGGEQYF	TGCGCCAGCAGCCAGGGGACAGGGGGCGGGGAGCAGTACTTC
TRBV12-3/TRBV12-4	TRBJ1-2	NA	TRBD1	CASGTANYGYTF	TGTGCCAGTGGGACAGCTAACTATGGCTACACCTTC
TRBV7-6	TRBJ2-4	NA	TRBD2	CASSLELAGPKNIQYF	TGTGCCAGCAGCTTAGAACTAGCGGGACCCAAAAACATTCAGTACTTC
TRBV10-3	TRBJ1-1	NA	NA	CAISAVGNTEAFF	TGTGCCATCAGTGCGGTAGGGAACACTGAAGCTTTCTTT
TRBV5-1	TRBJ1-4	NA	NA	CASSLAGTDEKLFF	TGCGCCAGCAGCTTGGCCGGAACGGATGAAAAACTGTTTTTT
TRBV3-1/TRBV3-2	TRBJ2-2	NA	NA	CASSQDQPGWNTGELFF	TGTGCCAGCAGCCAAGATCAGCCAGGGTGGAACACCGGGGAGCTGTTTTTT
TRBV19	TRBJ1-1	NA	TRBD1	CASSRQGSHTEAFF	TGTGCCAGTAGTAGACAGGGGTCCCACACTGAAGCTTTCTTT
TRBV24-1	TRBJ1-4	NA	NA	CATSDTDRTNEKLFF	TGTGCCACCAGTGATACAGACAGAACTAATGAAAAACTGTTTTTT
TRBV7-2	TRBJ2-7	NA	NA	CASSRGGLAIEQYF	TGTGCCAGCAGCCGCGGGGGCCTCGCCATCGAGCAGTACTTC
TRBV18	TRBJ1-6	NA	NA	CASSPRTVDNSPLHF	TGTGCCAGCTCACCACGGACGGTGGATAATTCACCCCTCCACTTT
TRBV7-2	TRBJ2-1	NA	NA	CASSSDPSSYNEQFF	TGTGCCAGCAGCTCGGACCCGAGCTCCTACAATGAGCAGTTCTTC
TRBV19	TRBJ1-5	NA	TRBD1	CASSIERQGGKPQHF	TGTGCCAGTAGTATAGAACGACAGGGGGGAAAGCCCCAGCATTTT
TRBV4-2	TRBJ2-7	NA	NA	CASSQDRVDYEQYF	TGTGCCAGCAGCCAAGATCGGGTCGACTACGAGCAGTACTTC
TRBV2	TRBJ1-4	NA	NA	CASKRRGPTNEKLFF	TGTGCCAGCAAGCGAAGAGGGCCAACTAATGAAAAACTGTTTTTT
TRBV12-5	TRBJ2-2	NA	TRBD1	CASGLVTRDRELLYTGELFF	TGTGCTAGTGGTTTGGTAACGCGGGACAGGGAACTTCTATACACCGGGGAGCTGTTTTTT
TRBV6-5	TRBJ2-3	NA	NA	CASLDTDTDTQYF	TGTGCCAGCTTAGACACCGACACAGATACGCAGTATTTT
TRBV11-2	TRBJ1-6	NA	TRBD1	CASSLGGTGGSPLHF	TGTGCCAGCAGCTTAGGGGGGACAGGGGGCTCACCCCTCCACTTT
TRBV6-2/TRBV6-3	TRBJ2-1	NA	NA	CASSFDSYNEQFF	TGTGCCAGCAGTTTCGACAGCTACAATGAGCAGTTCTTC
TRBV7-3	TRBJ1-2	NA	NA	CASSLDMGGGYTF	TGTGCCAGCAGCTTAGATATGGGTGGAGGCTACACCTTC
TRBV5-1	TRBJ2-5	NA	NA	CASSLDRRETQYF	TGCGCCAGCAGCTTGGACAGGCGAGAGACCCAGTACTTC
TRBV13	TRBJ1-3	NA	TRBD1	CASSDPTGSSGNTIYF	TGTGCCAGCAGCGACCCGACAGGGAGCTCTGGAAACACCATATATTTT
TRBV29-1	TRBJ2-1	NA	NA	CSVNSALYNEQFF	TGCAGCGTAAACTCGGCGCTATACAATGAGCAGTTCTTC
TRBV7-6	TRBJ2-1	NA	TRBD2	CASSSQTSGTEQFF	TGTGCCAGCAGCTCGCAGACTAGCGGAACAGAGCAGTTCTTC
TRBV5-1	TRBJ1-1	NA	NA	CASSEQPNTEAFF	TGCGCCAGCAGCGAACAGCCGAACACTGAAGCTTTCTTT
TRBV7-2	TRBJ1-5	NA	NA	CASSPGPGTNQPQHF	TGTGCCAGCAGCCCTGGGCCGGGCACCAATCAGCCCCAGCATTTT
TRBV2	TRBJ1-1	NA	NA	CASNPLQGNTEAFF	TGTGCCAGCAACCCTTTACAGGGTAACACTGAAGCTTTCTTT
TRBV2	TRBJ1-2	NA	NA	CATKRLYGYTF	TGTGCCACCAAACGGCTTTATGGCTACACCTTC
TRBV6-5	TRBJ2-7	NA	NA	CASSYSPPGHSYEQYF	TGTGCCAGCAGTTACTCACCCCCGGGACATTCCTACGAGCAGTACTTC
TRBV6-5	TRBJ2-1	NA	TRBD1	CASSQTGQDDEQFF	TGTGCCAGCAGCCAGACGGGACAGGATGATGAGCAGTTCTTC
TRBV6-5	TRBJ1-4	NA	NA	CASRPGNNEKLFF	TGTGCCAGCAGACCGGGAAATAATGAAAAACTGTTTTTT
TRBV4-3	TRBJ2-6	NA	NA	CASSLRSGANVLTF	TGCGCCAGCAGCCTTCGATCTGGGGCCAACGTCCTGACTTTC
TRBV10-2	TRBJ1-2	NA	NA	CASSEAGNYGYTF	TGCGCCAGCAGTGAGGCAGGGAACTATGGCTACACCTTC
TRBV6-5	TRBJ1-6	few	NA	CASSGGDSPLHF	TGTGCCAGCAGCGGGGGTGATTCACCCCTCCACTTT
TRBV20-1	TRBJ1-2	NA	NA	CSASTPGRRAYGYTF	TGCAGTGCTAGTACCCCAGGGAGAAGAGCCTATGGCTACACCTTC
TRBV7-9	TRBJ1-5	few	NA	CASSLALGTRGNSNQPQHF	TGTGCCAGCAGCTTAGCGCTCGGGACAAGAGGTAATAGCAATCAGCCCCAGCATTTT
TRBV14	TRBJ1-1	NA	NA	CASSLEARGMAFF	TGTGCCAGCAGCCTCGAAGCAAGGGGGATGGCTTTCTTT
TRBV7-9	TRBJ1-5	NA	TRBD1	CASTKGQGDQPQHF	TGTGCCAGCACCAAAGGACAGGGCGATCAGCCCCAGCATTTT
TRBV18	TRBJ2-1	NA	NA	CASSPPGDRYYNEQFF	TGTGCCAGCTCACCACCTGGTGACAGGTACTACAATGAGCAGTTCTTC
TRBV6-5	TRBJ1-1	NA	NA	CATTAFTRSDTEAFF	TGTGCCACCACCGCGTTTACCAGGAGCGACACTGAAGCTTTCTTT
TRBV20-1	TRBJ2-5	once	NA	CSASRGEETQYF	TGCAGTGCTAGTAGGGGAGAGGAGACCCAGTACTTC
TRBV9	TRBJ2-5	NA	TRBD1	CASSVNRGSQETQYF	TGTGCCAGCAGCGTAAACAGGGGTTCCCAAGAGACCCAGTACTTC
TRBV10-3	TRBJ2-5	NA	TRBD2	CAISDRTSGIITQYF	TGTGCCATCAGTGATAGGACTAGCGGGATAATCACCCAGTACTTC
TRBV18	TRBJ2-1	NA	TRBD1	CASSEGQGAVNEQFF	TGTGCCAGCTCAGAAGGACAGGGGGCAGTCAATGAGCAGTTCTTC
TRBV2	TRBJ1-1	NA	NA	CASRVTENTEAFF	TGTGCCAGCAGGGTCACCGAGAACACTGAAGCTTTCTTT
TRBV5-1	TRBJ2-7	NA	TRBD2	CASKTLAGTYEQYF	TGCGCCAGCAAGACCCTAGCGGGAACCTACGAGCAGTACTTC
TRBV19	TRBJ1-2	NA	NA	CASTGQSYGYTF	TGTGCCAGTACCGGACAGAGCTATGGCTACACCTTC
TRBV5-1	TRBJ2-1	NA	NA	CASKRDSGGNEQFF	TGCGCCAGCAAGCGGGACTCAGGGGGCAATGAGCAGTTCTTC
TRBV18	TRBJ2-7	NA	NA	CASSLEDTRAYEQYF	TGTGCCAGCTCGCTGGAGGACACCCGGGCCTACGAGCAGTACTTC
TRBV11-1	TRBJ1-1	NA	NA	CASSSWARGTEAFF	TGTGCCAGCAGCTCCTGGGCCAGGGGCACTGAAGCTTTCTTT
TRBV10-3	TRBJ1-4	NA	NA	CAISESHQRDEKLFF	TGTGCCATCAGTGAGTCGCACCAACGGGATGAAAAACTGTTTTTT
TRBV12-3/TRBV12-4	TRBJ2-6	NA	NA	CASSFEGNVLTF	TGTGCCAGCAGTTTCGAGGGGAACGTCCTGACTTTC
TRBV4-1	TRBJ2-7	NA	TRBD2	CASSQWLAGGVAYEQYF	TGCGCCAGCAGCCAATGGCTAGCGGGGGGGGTTGCCTACGAGCAGTACTTC
TRBV27	TRBJ1-6	NA	TRBD1	CASSLGTGVGNSPLHF	TGTGCCAGCAGTTTAGGGACAGGGGTCGGTAACTCACCCCTCCACTTT
TRBV12-3/TRBV12-4	TRBJ2-7	NA	NA	CASSNLGFYEQYF	TGTGCCAGCTCAAATTTGGGCTTTTACGAGCAGTACTTC